This TCR beta chain was identified during a study of T cell clones after liver transplantation. The CDR3 contains 14 residues. V lost 2 bases and J 5 bases, leaving 12 bases between the germline ends. Germline loops: CDR1 LGHNA, CDR2 YSLEER. Study-level results: A significant post-transplant drop in circulating graft-donor-reactive CD4 TCRbeta sequences occurred in most of the 8 subjects.

Libraries were prepared by immunoSEQ multiplex PCR; TCRdb keeps only in-frame clonotypes and omits some of them. The top ten clones hold approximately 2.1% of a sample with some 80,000 clones, around 80% of them seen once. About this clone: The antigen remains undetermined.

The chain has TRBV4-3 and TRBJ2-5; D is unresolved. Source: CD4+ T cells from blood, taken about 50 months after liver transplant. The TCR comes from a human patient who received a liver transplant. Part of the T cell pool may stem from the graft donor. CDR3 loop: CASSQSWEGETQYF. CDR3 nucleotide sequence: TGCGCCAGCAGCCAATCTTGGGAAGGGGAGACCCAGTACTTC.